This passage covers 13 T cell receptor beta chains from one sample sequenced in a study of siplizumab effects on memory and regulatory T cells. Clones were sequenced by immunoSEQ multiplex PCR, and TCRdb holds only the in-frame ones, with some missing. The sample contains 97,000 or so clones, 80% to 95% of which appear only once. The sample taken for sequencing was CD4+ T cells sorted from blood. The origin of the receptors is a human donor in good health.

The V call is TRBV11-2, the J call TRBJ2-7, with TRBD1 as a possible D gene (6 bases). The CDR3 spans 15 residues. Germline-derived CDR1 and CDR2 are SGHAT and FQNNGV. V was clipped by 4 bases and J by 1 base, with 14 bases between them. As DNA, the CDR3 is TGTGCCAGCAGCTCAACCGAGGGGGTATCCTACGAGCAGTACTTC. Protein product: CASSSTEGVSYEQYF.

This clone appeared once. The chain uses TRBV19 and TRBJ2-3; 13 bases agree with TRBD2. Germline V CDR1 and CDR2: LNHDA, SQIVND (reference sequence). J gave up 7 bases and V 5 bases, and 9 bases lay outside the gene matches. The CDR3 runs 16 residues. This CDR3 is CASSLRLAGGKNTQYF. In DNA, the CDR3 is TGTGCCAGTAGTCTTAGACTAGCGGGAGGTAAAAATACGCAGTATTTT.

The chain couples TRBV7-9 to TRBJ2-5; perhaps TRBD1 as D (6 bases). V gave up 4 bases and J gave up 0 bases, with 6 bases separating them. Germline CDR1 is SEHNR and CDR2 is FQNEAQ (reference sequence). The CDR3 loop spans 13 amino acids. CDR3 sequence (DNA): TGTGCCAGCAGCTGGACAGACCAAGAGACCCAGTACTTC. Translation: CASSWTDQETQYF.

J is TRBJ2-2 and V is TRBV5-1; no clear D gene. Between the trimmed V and J ends, which lost 0 bases and 4 bases, there was a span of 4 bases. Per germline, CDR1 SGHRS and CDR2 YFSETQ. The CDR3 has 13 amino acids. CDR3 protein: CASSLDSTGELFF. The CDR3, as DNA: TGCGCCAGCAGCTTGGATAGCACCGGGGAGCTGTTTTTT.

The chain employs TRBV5-6 and TRBJ1-1, with 9 bases lining up with TRBD1. CDR1 and CDR2 from the germline V gene are SGHDT and YYEEEE. The ends lost 0 bases at V and 7 bases at J; junction bases unmatched: 10. The CDR3 has 16 residues. CDR3 sequence reads: CASSLGLRTGAVEAFF. CDR3 DNA sequence: TGTGCCAGCAGCTTGGGTTTGAGGACAGGGGCAGTTGAAGCTTTCTTT.

This chain joins TRBV20-1 and TRBJ2-7, with D unresolved. The CDR3 has 11 residues. Germline V gene data show CDR1 as DFQATT and CDR2 as SNEGSKA (reference sequence). With 3 bases removed from V and 2 bases from J, the gap between germline ends came to 5 bases. CDR3 in amino acids: CSARGTYEQYF. The DNA for the CDR3 is TGCAGTGCTAGGGGGACCTACGAGCAGTACTTC.

The chain recombines TRBV7-9 with TRBJ1-2; no clear D. CDR1 SEHNR and CDR2 FQNEAQ come from the germline V gene (reference sequence). This CDR3 has 15 amino acids. With 5 bases removed from V and 7 bases from J, the gap between germline ends came to 20 bases. The CDR3 region is CASSVLDGSYAGYTF. The CDR3 bases are TGTGCCAGCAGCGTGCTGGACGGATCCTATGCTGGCTACACCTTC.

The rearrangement uses TRBV6-5 and TRBJ1-4; 7 nucleotides line up with TRBD1. The CDR3 has 15 amino acids. Germline trimming cut 7 bases from V and 7 bases from J; bases unmatched to any gene: 12. In germline, CDR1 is MNHEY, CDR2 SVGAGI. CDR3 amino acids: CASMPQGVSGEKLFF. DNA of the CDR3: TGTGCCAGCATGCCCCAGGGGGTGAGTGGTGAAAAACTGTTTTTT.

The chain couples TRBV28 to TRBJ1-2, with 8 bases lining up with TRBD1. The CDR3 covers 14 residues. Unmatched junction bases numbered 8, after V lost 6 bases and J lost 5 bases. Germline assignment: CDR1 MDHEN and CDR2 SYDVKM. CDR3 residues: CASSPRDRFYGYTF. The CDR3 nucleotides read TGTGCCAGCAGCCCCAGGGACAGGTTTTATGGCTACACCTTC.

The J gene is TRBJ2-1, the V gene TRBV10-3; the match to TRBD2 covers 11 bases. The germline V gene has CDR1 ENHRY and CDR2 SYGVKD. CDR3 size: 12 residues. After removal of 7 bases from V and 11 bases from J, the junction contained 4 bases not matched to a gene. This CDR3 is CAIKLAGGKQFF. The CDR3 region has the DNA TGTGCCATCAAGCTAGCGGGAGGCAAGCAGTTCTTC.

V and J are TRBV5-1 and TRBJ1-3; no reliable D call. The CDR3 runs 15 residues. The germline V gene has CDR1 SGHRS and CDR2 YFSETQ. V was clipped by 0 bases and J by 4 bases, with 11 bases between them. This chain's CDR3 is CASSLVAAPGNTIYF. In DNA form, the CDR3 reads TGCGCCAGCAGCTTGGTCGCGGCTCCCGGAAACACCATATATTTT.

The chain is built from TRBV10-3 and TRBJ2-3, with 8 nucleotides matching TRBD2. CDR3 size: 13 residues. CDR1 and CDR2 (germline): ENHRY, SYGVKD. The ends lost 2 bases at V and 10 bases at J; junction bases unmatched: 5. The CDR3 DNA reads as TGTGCCATCAGTGAGAATAGCGGGAAGGCGCAGTATTTT. It is translated as CAISENSGKAQYF.

The chain carries TRBV11-2 and TRBJ2-2; the D gene is possibly TRBD1 (6 bases). V gave up 6 bases and J gave up 4 bases, with 18 bases separating them. The CDR3 is 16 residues long. The germline CDR1 and CDR2 sequences are SGHAT and FQNNGV. CDR3 sequence: CASSRVQGLATGELFF. The DNA for the CDR3 is TGTGCCAGCAGTAGGGTCCAGGGGTTGGCCACCGGGGAGCTGTTTTTT.